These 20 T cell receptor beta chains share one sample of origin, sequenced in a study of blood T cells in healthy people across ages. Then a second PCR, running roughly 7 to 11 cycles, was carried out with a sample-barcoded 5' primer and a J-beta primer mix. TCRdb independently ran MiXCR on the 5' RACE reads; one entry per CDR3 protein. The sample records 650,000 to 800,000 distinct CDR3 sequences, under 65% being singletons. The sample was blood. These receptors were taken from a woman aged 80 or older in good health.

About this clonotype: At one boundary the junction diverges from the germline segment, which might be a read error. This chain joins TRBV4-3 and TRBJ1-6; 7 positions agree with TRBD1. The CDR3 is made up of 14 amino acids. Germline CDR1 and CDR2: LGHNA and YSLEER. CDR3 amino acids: CASSRQGGNSPPHF. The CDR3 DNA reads TGCGCCAGCAGCCGACAGGGTGGCAATTCACCCCCCCACTTT.

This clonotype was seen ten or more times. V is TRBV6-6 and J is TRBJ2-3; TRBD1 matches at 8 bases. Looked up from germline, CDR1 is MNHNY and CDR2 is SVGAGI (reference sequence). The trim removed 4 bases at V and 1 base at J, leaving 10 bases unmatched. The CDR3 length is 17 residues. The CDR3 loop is CASSSINRGLGTDTQYF. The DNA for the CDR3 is TGTGCCAGCAGTTCCATTAACAGGGGGTTGGGCACAGATACGCAGTATTTT.

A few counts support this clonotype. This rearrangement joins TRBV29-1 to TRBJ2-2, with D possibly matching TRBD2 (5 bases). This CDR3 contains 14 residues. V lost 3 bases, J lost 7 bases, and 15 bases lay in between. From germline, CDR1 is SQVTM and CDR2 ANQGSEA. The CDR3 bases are TGCAGCGTTGACGGCCCCGGGGTTGTCGGGGAGCTGTTTTTT. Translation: CSVDGPGVVGELFF.

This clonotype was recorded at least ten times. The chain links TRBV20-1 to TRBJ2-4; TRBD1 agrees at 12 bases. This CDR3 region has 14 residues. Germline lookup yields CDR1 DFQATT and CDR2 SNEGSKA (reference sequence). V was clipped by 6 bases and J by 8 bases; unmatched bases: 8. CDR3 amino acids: CSATGQGATDIQYF. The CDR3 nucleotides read TGCAGTGCCACGGGACAGGGGGCCACGGACATTCAGTACTTC.

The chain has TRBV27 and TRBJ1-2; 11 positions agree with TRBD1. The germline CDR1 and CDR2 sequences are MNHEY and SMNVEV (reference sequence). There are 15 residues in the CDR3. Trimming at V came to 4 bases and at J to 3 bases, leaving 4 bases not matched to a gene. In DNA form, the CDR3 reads TGTGCCAGCAGTTGGACAGGGGGCGCGGACTATGGCTACACCTTC. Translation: CASSWTGGADYGYTF.

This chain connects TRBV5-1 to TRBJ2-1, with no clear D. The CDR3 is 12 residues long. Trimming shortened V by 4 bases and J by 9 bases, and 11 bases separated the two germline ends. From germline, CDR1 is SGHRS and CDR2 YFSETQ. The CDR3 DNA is TGCGCCAGCAGCCTGATGGGTCGTGAGCAGTTCTTC. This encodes CASSLMGREQFF.

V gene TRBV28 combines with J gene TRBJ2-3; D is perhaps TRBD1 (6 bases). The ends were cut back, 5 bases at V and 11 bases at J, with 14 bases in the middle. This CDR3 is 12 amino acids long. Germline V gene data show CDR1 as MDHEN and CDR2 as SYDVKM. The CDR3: CASSLGQLVQYF. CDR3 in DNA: TGTGCCAGCAGTCTAGGACAGTTAGTGCAGTATTTT.

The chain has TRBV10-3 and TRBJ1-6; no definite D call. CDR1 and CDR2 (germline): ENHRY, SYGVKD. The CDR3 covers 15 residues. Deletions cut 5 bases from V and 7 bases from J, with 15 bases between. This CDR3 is CAISIAGPPNSPLHF. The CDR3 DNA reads TGTGCCATCAGTATAGCGGGCCCCCCCAATTCACCCCTCCACTTT.

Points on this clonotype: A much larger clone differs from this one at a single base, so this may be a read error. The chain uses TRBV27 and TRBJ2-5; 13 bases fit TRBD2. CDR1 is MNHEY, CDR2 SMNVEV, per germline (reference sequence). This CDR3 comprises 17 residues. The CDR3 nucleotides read TGTGCCGGCAGTTACCTGACTAGCGGGAGGAGGCAAGAGACCCAGTACTTC. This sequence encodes CAGSYLTSGRRQETQYF.

The CDR3 is CSANTGLNSYEQYF. The CDR3 DNA follows: TGCAGTGCTAACACGGGACTGAATTCCTACGAGCAGTACTTC. V and J are TRBV20-1 and TRBJ2-7; D possibly corresponds to TRBD2 (6 bases). The V end lost 4 bases, the J end lost 1 base, and 14 bases lay between the germline ends. CDR1 and CDR2 (germline): DFQATT, SNEGSKA (reference sequence). The CDR3 contains 14 residues.

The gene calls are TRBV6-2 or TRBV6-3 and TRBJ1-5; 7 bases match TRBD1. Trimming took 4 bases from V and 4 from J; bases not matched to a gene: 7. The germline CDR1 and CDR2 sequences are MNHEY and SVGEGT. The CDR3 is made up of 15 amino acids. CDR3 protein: CASSCAGQSNQPQHF. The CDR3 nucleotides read TGTGCCAGCAGTTGCGCGGGACAGTCGAATCAGCCCCAGCATTTT.

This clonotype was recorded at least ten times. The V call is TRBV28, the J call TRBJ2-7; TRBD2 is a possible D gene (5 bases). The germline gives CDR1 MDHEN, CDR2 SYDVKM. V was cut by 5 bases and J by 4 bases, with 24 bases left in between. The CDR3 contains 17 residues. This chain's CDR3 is CASSIHGLLARSYEQYF. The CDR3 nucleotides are TGTGCCAGCAGTATTCATGGACTCCTCGCGAGAAGTTACGAGCAGTACTTC.

The CDR3 sequence is CASSHIGQGYEQYF. The CDR3 DNA follows: TGCGCCAGCAGCCATATCGGACAGGGCTACGAGCAGTACTTC. The chain recombines TRBV4-1 with TRBJ2-7; 8 nucleotides agree with TRBD1. CDR3 length: 14 amino acids. V lost 3 bases to trimming and J lost 3 bases; unmatched junction nucleotides: 4. The V gene's germline CDR1 is MGHRA and CDR2 YSYEKL.

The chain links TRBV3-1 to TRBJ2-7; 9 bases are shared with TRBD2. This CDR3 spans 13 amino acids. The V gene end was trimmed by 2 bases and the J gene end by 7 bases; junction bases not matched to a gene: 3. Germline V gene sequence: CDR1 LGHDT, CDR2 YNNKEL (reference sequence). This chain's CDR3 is CASSQNSGGEQYF. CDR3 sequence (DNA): TGTGCCAGCAGCCAAAATAGCGGGGGAGAGCAGTACTTC.

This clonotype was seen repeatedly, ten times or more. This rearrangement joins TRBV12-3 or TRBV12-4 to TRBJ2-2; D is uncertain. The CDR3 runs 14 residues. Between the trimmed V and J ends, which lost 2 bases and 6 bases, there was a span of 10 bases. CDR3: CASSLRPASGELFF. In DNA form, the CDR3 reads TGTGCCAGCAGTTTAAGGCCAGCGTCCGGGGAGCTGTTTTTT.

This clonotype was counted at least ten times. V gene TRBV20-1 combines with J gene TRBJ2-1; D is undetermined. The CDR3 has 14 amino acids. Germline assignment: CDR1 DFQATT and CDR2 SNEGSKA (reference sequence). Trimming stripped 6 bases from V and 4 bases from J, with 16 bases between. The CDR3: CSAAAPSRYNEQFF. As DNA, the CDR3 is TGCAGTGCGGCGGCCCCGAGCAGGTACAATGAGCAGTTCTTC.

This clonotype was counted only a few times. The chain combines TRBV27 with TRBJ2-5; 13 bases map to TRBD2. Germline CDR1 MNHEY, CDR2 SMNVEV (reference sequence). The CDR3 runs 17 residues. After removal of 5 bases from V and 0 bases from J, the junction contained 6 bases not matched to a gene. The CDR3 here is CASSGLAGDLYQETQYF. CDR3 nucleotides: TGTGCCAGCAGTGGACTAGCGGGGGATCTGTACCAAGAGACCCAGTACTTC.

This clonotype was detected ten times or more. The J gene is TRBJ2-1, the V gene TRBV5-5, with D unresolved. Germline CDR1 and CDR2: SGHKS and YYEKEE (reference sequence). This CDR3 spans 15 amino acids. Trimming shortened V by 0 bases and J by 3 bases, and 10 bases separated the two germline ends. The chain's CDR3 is CASSLDLGIYNEQFF. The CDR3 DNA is TGTGCCAGCAGCTTGGATTTAGGAATCTACAATGAGCAGTTCTTC.

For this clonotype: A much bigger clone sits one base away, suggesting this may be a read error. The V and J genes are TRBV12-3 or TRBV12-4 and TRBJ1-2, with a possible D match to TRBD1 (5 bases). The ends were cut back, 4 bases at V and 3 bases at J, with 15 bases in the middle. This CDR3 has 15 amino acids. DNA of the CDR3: TGTGCCAGCAGTTGGCGCCCTCGAGGGGACTATGGCTACACCTTC. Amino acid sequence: CASSWRPRGDYGYTF.

CDR3: CSANDRGESQPQHF. The CDR3, as DNA: TGCAGTGCTAATGACAGGGGTGAAAGTCAGCCCCAGCATTTT. The chain links TRBV20-1 to TRBJ1-5; TRBD1 agrees at 8 bases. The V segment lost 4 bases and the J segment 6 bases; nucleotides outside the gene matches: 8. Germline-derived CDR1 and CDR2 are DFQATT and SNEGSKA (reference sequence). This CDR3 is 14 amino acids long.